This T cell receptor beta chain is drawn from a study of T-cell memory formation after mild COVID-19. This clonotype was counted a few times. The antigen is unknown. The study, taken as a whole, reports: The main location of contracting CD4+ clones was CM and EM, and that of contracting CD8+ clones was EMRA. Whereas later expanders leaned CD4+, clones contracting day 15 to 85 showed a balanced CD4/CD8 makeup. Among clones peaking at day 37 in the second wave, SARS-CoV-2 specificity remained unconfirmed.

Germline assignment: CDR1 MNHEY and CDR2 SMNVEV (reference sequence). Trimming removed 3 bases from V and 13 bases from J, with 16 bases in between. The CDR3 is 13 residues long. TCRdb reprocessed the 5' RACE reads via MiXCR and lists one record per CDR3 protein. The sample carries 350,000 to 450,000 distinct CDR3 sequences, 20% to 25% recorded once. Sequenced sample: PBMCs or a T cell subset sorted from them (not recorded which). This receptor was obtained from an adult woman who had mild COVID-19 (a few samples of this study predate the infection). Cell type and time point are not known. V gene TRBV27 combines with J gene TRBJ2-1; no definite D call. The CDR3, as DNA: TGTGCCAGCAGTTTTGACGCTAGGGTGAAACAGTTCTTC. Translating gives CASSFDARVKQFF.